These 21 T cell receptor beta chains were all obtained from the same sample, sequenced in a study of blood T cell repertoires in COVID-19. The method was immunoSEQ multiplex PCR; TCRdb's version includes in-frame clones alone and lacks a portion of them. The sample lists 40,000 to 55,000 clones, about four fifths occurring once. The material sequenced was peripheral blood. The receptor source for this set is a human donor in a cohort sampled during active COVID-19.

The chain employs TRBV7-9 and TRBJ1-1; D is ambiguous. Germline V gene data show CDR1 as SEHNR and CDR2 as FQNEAQ (reference sequence). The CDR3 consists of 10 residues. V lost 8 bases to trimming and J lost 7 bases, with 8 bases between them. CDR3 sequence reads: CASGSGEAFF. The CDR3 nucleotides read TGTGCCAGCGGGAGTGGTGAAGCTTTCTTT.

The chain uses TRBV7-8 and TRBJ1-2; perhaps TRBD1 as D (6 bases). This CDR3 has 15 residues. The germline V gene encodes CDR1 SGHVS and CDR2 FQNEAQ. V lost 2 bases and J 10 bases, leaving 20 bases between the germline ends. The CDR3 sequence: CASSLNTGPQGSYTF. In nucleotides, the CDR3 is TGTGCCAGCAGCTTAAACACCGGGCCCCAGGGGTCCTACACCTTC.

The chain couples TRBV29-1 to TRBJ1-3; no definite D call. CDR3 length: 12 residues. Trimming shortened V by 6 bases and J by 2 bases, and 8 bases separated the two germline ends. CDR1 is SQVTM, CDR2 ANQGSEA, per germline. CDR3 nucleotides: TGCAGCGTCAGGTTAACTGGAAACACCATATATTTT. This gives the protein CSVRLTGNTIYF. Supplemented by reference TRBV29-1 and TRBJ1-3, the full variable domain reads SAVISQKPSRDICQRGTSLTIQCQVDSQVTMMFWYRQQPGQSLTLIATANQGSEATYESGFVIDKFPISRPNLTFSTLTVSNMSPEDSSIYLCSVRLTGNTIYFGEGSWLTVV.

This sequence joins TRBV12-3 or TRBV12-4 and TRBJ1-2, with D perhaps matching TRBD1 (5 bases). The CDR3 has 13 amino acids. The V and J ends lost 3 bases and 7 bases respectively, with 12 bases between them. This chain's CDR3 is CASSLRGRGGYTF. The CDR3 DNA sequence: TGTGCCAGCAGTTTGCGGGGCCGGGGTGGCTACACCTTC.

V usage is TRBV4-1 and J usage is TRBJ2-7; 8 bases fit TRBD2. Germline CDR1 is MGHRA and CDR2 is YSYEKL. Unmatched junction bases numbered 5, after V lost 3 bases and J lost 1 base. This CDR3 comprises 15 residues. The CDR3 loop reads CASSHGASGSYEQYF. The CDR3 DNA follows: TGCGCCAGCAGCCACGGTGCTAGCGGGTCCTACGAGCAGTACTTC.

In this sample, this clone turned up once. CDR3 DNA sequence: TGCAGCGTTTCGGCCCCGGGGGTGGGCTATGGCTACACCTTC. This encodes CSVSAPGVGYGYTF. The J gene is TRBJ1-2, the V gene TRBV29-1, with D perhaps matching TRBD1 (5 bases). CDR1 is SQVTM and CDR2 is ANQGSEA in the germline V gene. V dropped 5 bases and J dropped 4 bases, with 17 bases sitting between them. The CDR3 has 14 amino acids.

This chain links TRBV19 with TRBJ1-5, with TRBD1 matching over 10 bases. Germline CDR1 is LNHDA and CDR2 is SQIVND (reference sequence). This CDR3 has 15 residues. Trimming cost V 5 bases and J 8 bases; bases outside gene matches: 9. The CDR3 DNA is TGTGCCAGTAGTCACGGACAGGGGGGAATAGAGCCCCAGCATTTT. Translation gives CASSHGQGGIEPQHF. The full variable domain, in which reference TRBV19 and TRBJ1-5 provide the parts outside the CDR3, is DGGITQSPKYLFRKEGQNVTLSCEQNLNHDAMYWYRQDPGQGLRLIYYSQIVNDFQKGDIAEGYSVSREKKESFPLTVTSAQKNPTAFYLCASSHGQGGIEPQHFGDGTRLSIL.

The rearrangement links TRBV18 to TRBJ2-5, with 10 nucleotides matching TRBD1. V trimming: 3 bases; J trimming: 5 bases; junction bases outside the gene matches: 12. Germline V gives CDR1 KGHSH, CDR2 LQKENI. The CDR3 runs 17 residues. The CDR3 is CASSPKTPGTGVETQYF. The CDR3 nucleotides are TGTGCCAGCTCACCGAAAACACCTGGGACAGGGGTGGAGACCCAGTACTTC. The whole variable domain, remainder taken from reference TRBV18 and TRBJ2-5, is NAGVMQNPRHLVRRRGQEARLRCSPMKGHSHVYWYRQLPEEGLKFMVYLQKENIIDESGMPKERFSAEFPKEGPSILRIQQVVRGDSAAYFCASSPKTPGTGVETQYFGPGTRLLVL.

The gene calls are TRBV7-2 and TRBJ2-1; D uncertain. V was shortened by 1 base and J by 5 bases, with 9 bases between the two germline ends. CDR3 size: 14 residues. Germline V gives CDR1 SGHTA, CDR2 FQGNSA. CDR3 sequence (DNA): TGTGCCAGCAGCTTAGTAAGAGTCGACAATGAGCAGTTCTTC. Translating it yields CASSLVRVDNEQFF.

The chain carries TRBV28 and TRBJ1-3, with 10 bases that match TRBD1. J gave up 0 bases and V 6 bases, and 2 bases lay outside the gene matches. Germline V gene lookup returns CDR1 MDHEN and CDR2 SYDVKM. The CDR3 has 15 amino acids. The CDR3 is CASRGTGDSGNTIYF. For the CDR3, the DNA is TGTGCCAGCAGGGGGACAGGGGACTCTGGAAACACCATATATTTT.

V and J are TRBV9 and TRBJ2-2; D possibly corresponds to TRBD2 (5 bases). Trimming cost V 0 bases and J 7 bases, with 10 bases left between them. This CDR3 comprises 14 residues. The V gene's germline CDR1 is SGDLS and CDR2 YYNGEE. The CDR3 reads CASSVVYGVGELFF. CDR3 DNA: TGTGCCAGCAGCGTAGTATACGGGGTCGGGGAGCTGTTTTTT.

The rearrangement joins TRBV30 to TRBJ2-7, with 7 bases that match TRBD2. V dropped 2 bases and J dropped 0; count of bases not matched to a gene: 7. This CDR3 has 15 residues. Germline V gene data show CDR1 as GTSNPN and CDR2 as SVGIG (reference sequence). The CDR3 is CAWSPGGGGSYEQYF. CDR3 nucleotides: TGTGCCTGGAGTCCGGGGGGAGGAGGCTCCTACGAGCAGTACTTC.

The CDR3 region is CASSPLAGLRNIQYF. CDR3 in DNA: TGTGCCAGCAGCCCTTTAGCGGGGTTGAGGAACATTCAGTACTTC. The chain combines TRBV2 with TRBJ2-4; 8 bases match TRBD2. Germline V gives CDR1 SNHLY, CDR2 FYNNEI. CDR3 length: 15 residues. Trimming took 6 bases from V and 7 from J; bases not matched to a gene: 11.

The V and J genes are TRBV13 and TRBJ2-4; D is uncertain. The CDR3 is 14 amino acids. CDR1 and CDR2 from the germline V gene are PRHDT and FYEKMQ (reference sequence). With 1 base removed from V and 3 bases from J, the gap between germline ends came to 7 bases. The CDR3 is CASSLARGKNIQYF. In DNA form, the CDR3 reads TGTGCCAGCAGCTTAGCACGAGGCAAAAACATTCAGTACTTC. Full variable domain (outside the CDR3, taken from reference TRBV13 and TRBJ2-4): AAGVIQSPRHLIKEKRETATLKCYPIPRHDTVYWYQQGPGQDPQFLISFYEKMQSDKGSIPDRFSAQQFSDYHSELNMSSLELGDSALYFCASSLARGKNIQYFGAGTRLSVL.

The genes are TRBV7-8 and TRBJ2-3; 8 positions agree with TRBD2. Trimming cost V 4 bases and J 0 bases; bases outside gene matches: 6. In germline, CDR1 is SGHVS, CDR2 FQNEAQ. The CDR3 extends over 16 amino acids. The CDR3 DNA reads TGTGCCAGCAGCTCCTATAGCGGGGTGAGCACAGATACGCAGTATTTT. Translation gives CASSSYSGVSTDTQYF.

The chain carries TRBV7-6 and TRBJ1-3, with 9 bases aligning to TRBD1. Unmatched junction bases numbered 15, after V lost 5 bases and J lost 4 bases. CDR1 and CDR2 (germline): SGHVS, FNYEAQ. The CDR3 is made up of 18 amino acids. The CDR3 is CASSPSFSDRGSGNTIYF. The CDR3 nucleotides read TGTGCCAGCAGCCCTAGCTTCTCCGACAGGGGGTCAGGAAACACCATATATTTT.

J is TRBJ1-4 and V is TRBV23-1, with TRBD1 matching 8 bases. TRBV23-1 is designated an ORF whose function remains uncertain. CDR3 length equals 17 residues. The ends lost 2 bases at V and 8 bases at J; junction bases unmatched: 13. The chain's CDR3 is CASSQPEDGQGREKLFF. CDR3 bases: TGCGCCAGCAGTCAACCTGAAGATGGACAGGGTAGGGAAAAACTGTTTTTT.

The chain links TRBV7-8 to TRBJ1-6; 7 bases are shared with TRBD1. The CDR3 covers 14 residues. V trimming: 1 base; J trimming: 9 bases; junction bases outside the gene matches: 3. The germline V gene encodes CDR1 SGHVS and CDR2 FQNEAQ. CDR3: CASSLEGAGSPLHF. In DNA form, the CDR3 reads TGTGCCAGCAGCTTAGAGGGGGCAGGTTCACCCCTCCACTTT.

The chain combines TRBV4-1 with TRBJ2-3; the match to TRBD2 covers 12 bases. Germline V gene lookup returns CDR1 MGHRA and CDR2 YSYEKL. This CDR3 has 16 amino acids. Trimming cost V 1 base and J 6 bases; bases outside gene matches: 5. The CDR3 protein is CASSQVPLAGGDTQYF. In DNA form, the CDR3 reads TGCGCCAGCAGCCAAGTCCCCCTAGCGGGGGGGGATACGCAGTATTTT.

The genes are TRBV2 and TRBJ1-2; D unresolved. With 2 bases removed from V and 4 bases from J, the gap between germline ends came to 11 bases. This CDR3 region has 14 residues. Germline V gene lookup returns CDR1 SNHLY and CDR2 FYNNEI. DNA of the CDR3: TGTGCCAGCAGTGAATCTGGCAGACTCTATGGCTACACCTTC. Translation gives CASSESGRLYGYTF.

In its sample, this clone was seen once. The rearrangement uses TRBV19 and TRBJ1-2; D might be TRBD1 (6 bases). There are 14 residues in the CDR3. V was pared by 7 bases and J by 7 bases, with 19 bases between. Germline lookup yields CDR1 LNHDA and CDR2 SQIVND (reference sequence). The CDR3: CASNVMGAVIGYTF. Here the CDR3 DNA reads TGTGCCAGTAACGTGATGGGGGCAGTAATTGGCTACACCTTC.